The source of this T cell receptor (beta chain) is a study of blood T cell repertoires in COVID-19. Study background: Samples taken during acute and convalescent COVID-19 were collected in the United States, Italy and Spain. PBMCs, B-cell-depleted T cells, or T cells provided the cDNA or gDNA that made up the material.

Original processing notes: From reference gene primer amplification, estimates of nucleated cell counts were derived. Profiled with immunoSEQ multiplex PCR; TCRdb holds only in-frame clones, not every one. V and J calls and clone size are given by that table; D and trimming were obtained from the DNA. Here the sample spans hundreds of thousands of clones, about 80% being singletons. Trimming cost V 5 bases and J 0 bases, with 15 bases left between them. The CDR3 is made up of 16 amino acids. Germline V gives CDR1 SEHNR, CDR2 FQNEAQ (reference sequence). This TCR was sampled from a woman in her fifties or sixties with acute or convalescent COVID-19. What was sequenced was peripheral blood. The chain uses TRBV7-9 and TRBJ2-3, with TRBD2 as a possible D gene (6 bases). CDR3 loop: CASSQSRDWSTDTQYF. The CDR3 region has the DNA TGTGCCAGCAGCCAGAGCCGGGACTGGAGCACAGATACGCAGTATTTT.